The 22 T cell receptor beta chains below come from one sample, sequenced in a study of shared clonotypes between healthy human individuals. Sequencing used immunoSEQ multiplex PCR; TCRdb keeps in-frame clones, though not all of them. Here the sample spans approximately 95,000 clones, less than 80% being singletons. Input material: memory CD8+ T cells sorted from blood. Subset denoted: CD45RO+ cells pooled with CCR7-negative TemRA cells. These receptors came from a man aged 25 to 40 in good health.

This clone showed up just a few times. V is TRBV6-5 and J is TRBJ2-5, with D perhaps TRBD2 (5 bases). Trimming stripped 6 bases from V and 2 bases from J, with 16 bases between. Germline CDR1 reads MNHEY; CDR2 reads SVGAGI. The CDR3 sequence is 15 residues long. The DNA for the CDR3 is TGTGCCAGCAGCGACATCAATGGACTGCAAGAGACCCAGTACTTC. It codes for CASSDINGLQETQYF.

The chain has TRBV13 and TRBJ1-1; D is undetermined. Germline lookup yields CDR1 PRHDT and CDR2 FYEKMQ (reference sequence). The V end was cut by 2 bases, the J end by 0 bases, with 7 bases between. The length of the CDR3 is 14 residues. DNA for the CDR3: TGTGCCAGCAGCTTACTCAAAATGAACACTGAAGCTTTCTTT. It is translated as CASSLLKMNTEAFF.

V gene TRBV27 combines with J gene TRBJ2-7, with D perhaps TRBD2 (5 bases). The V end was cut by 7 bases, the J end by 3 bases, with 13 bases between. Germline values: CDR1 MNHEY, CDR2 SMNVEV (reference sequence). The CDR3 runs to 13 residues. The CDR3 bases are TGTGCCAGCAAAAGGACGGGAAACTACGAGCAGTACTTC. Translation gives CASKRTGNYEQYF.

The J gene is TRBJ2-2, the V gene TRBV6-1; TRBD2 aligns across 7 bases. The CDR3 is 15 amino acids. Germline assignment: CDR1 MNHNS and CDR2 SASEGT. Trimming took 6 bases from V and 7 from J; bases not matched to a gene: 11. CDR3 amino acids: CASSSISAGDGELFF. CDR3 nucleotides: TGTGCCAGCAGCTCAATCTCGGCGGGGGACGGGGAGCTGTTTTTT.

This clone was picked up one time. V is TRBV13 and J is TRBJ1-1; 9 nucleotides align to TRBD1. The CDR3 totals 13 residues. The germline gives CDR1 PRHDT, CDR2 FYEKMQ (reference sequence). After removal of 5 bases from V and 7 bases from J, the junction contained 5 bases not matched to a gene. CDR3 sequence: CASSQGTGSEAFF. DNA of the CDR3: TGTGCCAGCAGCCAGGGGACAGGGAGTGAAGCTTTCTTT.

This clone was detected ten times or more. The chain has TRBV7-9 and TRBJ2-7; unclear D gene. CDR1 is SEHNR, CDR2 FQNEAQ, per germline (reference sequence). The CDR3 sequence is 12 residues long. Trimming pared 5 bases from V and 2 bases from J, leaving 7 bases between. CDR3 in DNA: TGTGCCAGCAGCCCCAACACCTACGAGCAGTACTTC. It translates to CASSPNTYEQYF.

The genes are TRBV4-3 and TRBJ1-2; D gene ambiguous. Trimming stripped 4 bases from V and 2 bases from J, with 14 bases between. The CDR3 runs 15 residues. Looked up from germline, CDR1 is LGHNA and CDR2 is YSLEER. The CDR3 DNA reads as TGCGCCAGCAGCCCAGCCCTGATGGGCAACTATGGCTACACCTTC. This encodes CASSPALMGNYGYTF.

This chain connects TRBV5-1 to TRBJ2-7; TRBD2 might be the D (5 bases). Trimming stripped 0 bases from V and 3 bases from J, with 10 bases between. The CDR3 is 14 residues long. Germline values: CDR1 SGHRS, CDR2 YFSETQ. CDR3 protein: CASSLVPGLYEQYF. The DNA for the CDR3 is TGCGCCAGCAGCTTGGTCCCAGGACTCTACGAGCAGTACTTC.

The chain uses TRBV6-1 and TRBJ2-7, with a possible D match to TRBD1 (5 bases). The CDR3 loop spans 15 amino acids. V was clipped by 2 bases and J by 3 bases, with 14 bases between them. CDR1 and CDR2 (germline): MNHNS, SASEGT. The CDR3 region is CASSEWGRQSYEQYF. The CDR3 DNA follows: TGTGCCAGCAGTGAATGGGGTAGACAGAGCTACGAGCAGTACTTC.

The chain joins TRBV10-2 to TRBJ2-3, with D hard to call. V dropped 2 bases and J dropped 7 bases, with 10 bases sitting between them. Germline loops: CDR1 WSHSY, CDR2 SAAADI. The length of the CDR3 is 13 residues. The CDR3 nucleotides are TGCGCCAGCAGTGAGCGACGGTACCATACGCAGTATTTT. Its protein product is CASSERRYHTQYF.

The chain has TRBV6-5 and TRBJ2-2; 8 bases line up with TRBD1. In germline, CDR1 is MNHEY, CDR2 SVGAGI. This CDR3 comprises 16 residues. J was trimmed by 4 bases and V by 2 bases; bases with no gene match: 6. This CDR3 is CASSYGRGQGTGELFF. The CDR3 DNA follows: TGTGCCAGCAGTTACGGCAGGGGGCAAGGCACCGGGGAGCTGTTTTTT.

CDR3 amino acids: CASSLAGTSGVQETQYF. For the CDR3, the DNA is TGTGCCAGCAGCTTGGCGGGGACTAGCGGAGTCCAAGAGACCCAGTACTTC. The gene calls are TRBV5-6 and TRBJ2-5; 11 positions match TRBD2. The V segment lost 0 bases and the J segment 1 base; nucleotides outside the gene matches: 5. The length of the CDR3 is 17 residues. Germline V gives CDR1 SGHDT, CDR2 YYEEEE.

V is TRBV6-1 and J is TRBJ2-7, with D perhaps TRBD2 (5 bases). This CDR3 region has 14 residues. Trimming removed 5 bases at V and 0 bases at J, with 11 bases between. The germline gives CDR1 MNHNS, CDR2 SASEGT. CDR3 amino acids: CASSLATSSYEQYF. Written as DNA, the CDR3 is TGTGCCAGCAGTTTAGCGACAAGCTCCTACGAGCAGTACTTC.

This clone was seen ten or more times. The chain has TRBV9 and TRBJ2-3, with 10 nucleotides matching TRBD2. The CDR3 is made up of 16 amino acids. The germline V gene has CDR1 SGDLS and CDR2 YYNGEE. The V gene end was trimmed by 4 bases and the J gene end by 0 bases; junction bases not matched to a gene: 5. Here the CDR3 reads CASSPGLAVSTDTQYF. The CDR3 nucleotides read TGTGCCAGCAGCCCAGGACTAGCGGTTAGCACAGATACGCAGTATTTT.

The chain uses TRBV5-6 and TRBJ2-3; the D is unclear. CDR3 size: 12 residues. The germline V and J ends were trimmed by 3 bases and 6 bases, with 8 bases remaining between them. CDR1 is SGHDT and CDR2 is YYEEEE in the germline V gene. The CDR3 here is CASSSDWDTQYF. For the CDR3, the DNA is TGTGCCAGCAGCTCTGACTGGGATACGCAGTATTTT.

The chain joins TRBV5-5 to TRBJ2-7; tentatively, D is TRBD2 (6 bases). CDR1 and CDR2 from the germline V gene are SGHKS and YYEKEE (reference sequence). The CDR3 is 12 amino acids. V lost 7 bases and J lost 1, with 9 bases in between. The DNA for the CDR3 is TGTGCCAGCGGTCGGGAGTCCTACGAGCAGTACTTC. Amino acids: CASGRESYEQYF.

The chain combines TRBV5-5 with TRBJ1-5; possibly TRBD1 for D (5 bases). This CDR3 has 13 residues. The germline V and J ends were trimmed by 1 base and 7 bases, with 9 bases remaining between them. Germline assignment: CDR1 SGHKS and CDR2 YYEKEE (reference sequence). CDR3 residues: CASSLWGGQPQHF. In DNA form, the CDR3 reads TGTGCCAGCAGCTTGTGGGGGGGGCAGCCCCAGCATTTT.

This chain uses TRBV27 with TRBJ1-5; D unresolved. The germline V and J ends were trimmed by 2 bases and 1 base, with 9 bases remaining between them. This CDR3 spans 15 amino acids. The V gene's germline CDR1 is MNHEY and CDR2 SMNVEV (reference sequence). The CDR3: CASSLAGVSNQPQHF. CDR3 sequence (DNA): TGTGCCAGCAGTTTAGCGGGAGTGAGCAATCAGCCCCAGCATTTT.

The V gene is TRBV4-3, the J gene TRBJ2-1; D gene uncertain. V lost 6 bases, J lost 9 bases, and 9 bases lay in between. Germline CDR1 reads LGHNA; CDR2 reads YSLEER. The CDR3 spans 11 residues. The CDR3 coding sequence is TGCGCCAGCAGAAACGCAGGTGAGCAGTTCTTC. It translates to CASRNAGEQFF.

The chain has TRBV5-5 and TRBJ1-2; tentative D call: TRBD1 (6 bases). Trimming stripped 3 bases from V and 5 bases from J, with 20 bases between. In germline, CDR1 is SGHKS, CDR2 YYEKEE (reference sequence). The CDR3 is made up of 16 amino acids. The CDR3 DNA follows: TGTGCCAGCAGCTCCCAGGGGTGGGGTGGTGGATATGGCTACACCTTC. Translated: CASSSQGWGGGYGYTF.

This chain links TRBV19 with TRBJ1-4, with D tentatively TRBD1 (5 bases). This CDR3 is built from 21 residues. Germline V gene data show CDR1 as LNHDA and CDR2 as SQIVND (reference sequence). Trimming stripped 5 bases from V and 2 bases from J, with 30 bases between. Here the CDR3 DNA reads TGTGCCAGTAGTCCGCACCGGCAGCGGGACCCTAACCCCCACACTAATGAAAAACTGTTTTTT. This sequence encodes CASSPHRQRDPNPHTNEKLFF.

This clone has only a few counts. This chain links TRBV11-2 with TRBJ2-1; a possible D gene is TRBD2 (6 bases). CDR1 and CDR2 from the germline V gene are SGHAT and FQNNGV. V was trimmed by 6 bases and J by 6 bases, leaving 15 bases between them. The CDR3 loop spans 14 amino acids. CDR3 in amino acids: CASRGEGLFNEQFF. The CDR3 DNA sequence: TGTGCCAGCAGGGGAGAGGGACTCTTCAATGAGCAGTTCTTC.